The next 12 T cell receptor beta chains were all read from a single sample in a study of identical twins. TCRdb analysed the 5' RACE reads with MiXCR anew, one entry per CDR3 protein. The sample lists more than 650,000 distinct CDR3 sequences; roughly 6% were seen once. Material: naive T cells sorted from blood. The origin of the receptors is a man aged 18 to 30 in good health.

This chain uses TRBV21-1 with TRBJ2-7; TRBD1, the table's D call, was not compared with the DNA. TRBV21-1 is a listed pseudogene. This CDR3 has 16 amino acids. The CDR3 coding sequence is TGTGCCAGCGCCTATACCTCGATAAACAGGGGCGTCGAGCAGTACGTC. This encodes CASAYTSINRGVEQYV.

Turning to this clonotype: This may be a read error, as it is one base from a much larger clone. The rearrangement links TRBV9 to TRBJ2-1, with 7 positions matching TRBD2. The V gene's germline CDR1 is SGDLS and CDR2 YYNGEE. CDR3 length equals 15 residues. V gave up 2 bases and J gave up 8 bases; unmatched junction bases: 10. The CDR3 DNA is TGTGCCAGCAGCGTTTCATGCGGGAGAGTCTATGAGCAGTTCTTC. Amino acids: CASSVSCGRVYEQFF.

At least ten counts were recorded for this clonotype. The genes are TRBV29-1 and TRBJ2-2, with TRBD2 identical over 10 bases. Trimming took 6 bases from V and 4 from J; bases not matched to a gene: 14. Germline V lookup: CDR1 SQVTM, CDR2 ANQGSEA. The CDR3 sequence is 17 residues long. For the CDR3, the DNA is TGCAGCGTCTCATCCCCCGGGCTAGCGGGAGTCACCGGGGAGCTGTTTTTT. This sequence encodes CSVSSPGLAGVTGELFF.

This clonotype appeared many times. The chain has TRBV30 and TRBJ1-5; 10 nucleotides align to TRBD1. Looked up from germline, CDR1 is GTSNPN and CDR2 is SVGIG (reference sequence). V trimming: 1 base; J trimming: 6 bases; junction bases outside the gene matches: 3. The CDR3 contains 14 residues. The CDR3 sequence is CAWSEGTGVQPQHF. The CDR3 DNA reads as TGTGCCTGGAGTGAAGGGACAGGGGTTCAGCCCCAGCATTTT.

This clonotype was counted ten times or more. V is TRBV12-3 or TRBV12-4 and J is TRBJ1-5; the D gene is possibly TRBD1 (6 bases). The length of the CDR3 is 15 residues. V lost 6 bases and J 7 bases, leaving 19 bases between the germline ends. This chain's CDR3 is CASRATGSIIQPQHF. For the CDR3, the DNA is TGTGCCAGCAGGGCAACAGGGTCCATCATACAGCCCCAGCATTTT.

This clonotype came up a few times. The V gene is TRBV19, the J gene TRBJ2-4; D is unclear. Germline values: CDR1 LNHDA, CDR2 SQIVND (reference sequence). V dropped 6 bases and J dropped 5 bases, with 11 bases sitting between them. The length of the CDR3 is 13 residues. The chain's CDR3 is CASRSLDQNIQYF. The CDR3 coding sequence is TGTGCCAGTAGGTCCCTGGACCAAAACATTCAGTACTTC.

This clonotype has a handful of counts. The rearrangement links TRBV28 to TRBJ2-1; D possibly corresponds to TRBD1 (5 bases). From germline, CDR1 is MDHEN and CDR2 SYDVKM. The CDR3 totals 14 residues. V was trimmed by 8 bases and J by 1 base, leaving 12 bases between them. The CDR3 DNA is TGTGCCAGCCGCAACAGGATATCCTACAATGAGCAGTTCTTC. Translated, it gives CASRNRISYNEQFF.

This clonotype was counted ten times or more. CDR3 sequence reads: CSARGDRGPQPQHF. The CDR3 region has the DNA TGCAGTGCTAGGGGAGACAGGGGGCCTCAGCCCCAGCATTTT. This chain links TRBV20-1 with TRBJ1-5, with 10 nucleotides matching TRBD1. Germline lookup yields CDR1 DFQATT and CDR2 SNEGSKA (reference sequence). V lost 3 bases and J lost 6; bases outside the gene matches: 5. The CDR3 runs 14 residues.

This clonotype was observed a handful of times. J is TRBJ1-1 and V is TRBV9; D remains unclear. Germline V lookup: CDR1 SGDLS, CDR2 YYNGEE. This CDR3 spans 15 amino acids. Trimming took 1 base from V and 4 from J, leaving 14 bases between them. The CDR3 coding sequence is TGTGCCAGCAGCGTACTAGATGGGGTCACCACTGAAGCTTTCTTT. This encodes CASSVLDGVTTEAFF.

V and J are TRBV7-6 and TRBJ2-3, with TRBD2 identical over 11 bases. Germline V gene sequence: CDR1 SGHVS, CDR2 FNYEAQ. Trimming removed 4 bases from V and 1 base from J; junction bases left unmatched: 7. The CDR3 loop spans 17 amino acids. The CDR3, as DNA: TGTGCCAGCAGCTCCGGGACTAGCGGAGACCGCACAGATACGCAGTATTTT. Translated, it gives CASSSGTSGDRTDTQYF.

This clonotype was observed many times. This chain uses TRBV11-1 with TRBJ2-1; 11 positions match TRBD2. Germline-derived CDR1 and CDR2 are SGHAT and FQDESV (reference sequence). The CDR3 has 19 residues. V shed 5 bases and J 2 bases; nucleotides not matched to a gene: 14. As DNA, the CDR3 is TGTGCCAGCAGCCCAACCGGGACTAGCGGCCTGTCAACCTACAATGAGCAGTTCTTC. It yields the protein CASSPTGTSGLSTYNEQFF.

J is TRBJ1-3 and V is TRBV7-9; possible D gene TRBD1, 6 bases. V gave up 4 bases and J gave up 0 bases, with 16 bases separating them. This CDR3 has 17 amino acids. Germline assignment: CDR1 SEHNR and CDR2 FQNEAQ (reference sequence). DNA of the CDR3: TGTGCCAGCAGCTCCCCCACACCGACAGGCTCTGGAAACACCATATATTTT. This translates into CASSSPTPTGSGNTIYF.